This T cell receptor beta chain was obtained from a study of T cell changes during pregnancy in multiple sclerosis. V lost 0 bases to trimming and J lost 7 bases; unmatched junction nucleotides: 2. Germline V gene lookup returns CDR1 SGHDT and CDR2 YYEEEE. This CDR3 has 14 residues. Assay: immunoSEQ multiplex PCR; the TCRdb copy retains only in-frame clones and omits some. This sample has some 100,000 clones, with approximately 94% found just once. The chain couples TRBV5-6 to TRBJ2-1, with TRBD1 identical over 9 bases. Sequences were derived from peripheral blood, sampled before pregnancy. The clonotype comes from a female donor with multiple sclerosis, enrolled in a pregnancy study. CDR3 sequence reads: CASSLGQGGNEQFF. The CDR3 nucleotides are TGTGCCAGCAGCTTGGGACAGGGGGGGAATGAGCAGTTCTTC. Drawing the rest from reference TRBV5-6 and TRBJ2-1, the complete variable domain is DAGVTQSPTHLIKTRGQQVTLRCSPKSGHDTVSWYQQALGQGPQFIFQYYEEEERQRGNFPDRFSGHQFPNYSSELNVNALLLGDSALYLCASSLGQGGNEQFFGPGTRLTVL.